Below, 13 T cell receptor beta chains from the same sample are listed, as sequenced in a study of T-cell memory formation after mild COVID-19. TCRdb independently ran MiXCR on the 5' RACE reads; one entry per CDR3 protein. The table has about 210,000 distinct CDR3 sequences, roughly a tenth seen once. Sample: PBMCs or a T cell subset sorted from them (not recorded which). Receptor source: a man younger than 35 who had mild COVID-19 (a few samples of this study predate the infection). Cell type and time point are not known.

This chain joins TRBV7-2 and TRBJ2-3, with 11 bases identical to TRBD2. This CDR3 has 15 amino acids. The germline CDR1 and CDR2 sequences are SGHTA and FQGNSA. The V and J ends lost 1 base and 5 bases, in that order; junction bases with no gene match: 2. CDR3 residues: CASSLGGLAVDTQYF. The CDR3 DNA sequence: TGTGCCAGCAGCTTAGGGGGACTAGCGGTAGATACGCAGTATTTT.

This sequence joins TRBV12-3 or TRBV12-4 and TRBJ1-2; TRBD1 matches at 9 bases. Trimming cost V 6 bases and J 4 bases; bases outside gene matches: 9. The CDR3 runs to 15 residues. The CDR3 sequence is CASSPGQGFFYGYTF. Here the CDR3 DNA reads TGTGCCAGCAGCCCGGGACAGGGTTTTTTCTATGGCTACACCTTC.

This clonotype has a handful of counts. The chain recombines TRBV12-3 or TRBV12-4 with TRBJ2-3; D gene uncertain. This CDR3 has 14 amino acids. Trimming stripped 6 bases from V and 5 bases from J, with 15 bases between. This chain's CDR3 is CASSPWPGGDTQYF. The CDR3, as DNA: TGTGCCAGCAGCCCCTGGCCCGGTGGAGATACGCAGTATTTT.

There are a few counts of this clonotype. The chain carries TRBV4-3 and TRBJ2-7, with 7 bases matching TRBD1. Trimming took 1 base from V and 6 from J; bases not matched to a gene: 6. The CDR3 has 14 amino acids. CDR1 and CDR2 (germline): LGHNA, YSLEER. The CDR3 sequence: CASSQGVRGLEQYV. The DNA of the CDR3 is TGCGCCAGCAGCCAAGGCGTTAGGGGGCTCGAGCAGTACGTC.

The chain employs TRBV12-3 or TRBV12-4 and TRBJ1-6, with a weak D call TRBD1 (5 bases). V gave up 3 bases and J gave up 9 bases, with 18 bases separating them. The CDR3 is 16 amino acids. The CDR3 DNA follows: TGTGCCAGCAGTTTGAGGGTGGCTAGGGGAGGTTCACCCCTCCACTTT. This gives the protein CASSLRVARGGSPLHF.

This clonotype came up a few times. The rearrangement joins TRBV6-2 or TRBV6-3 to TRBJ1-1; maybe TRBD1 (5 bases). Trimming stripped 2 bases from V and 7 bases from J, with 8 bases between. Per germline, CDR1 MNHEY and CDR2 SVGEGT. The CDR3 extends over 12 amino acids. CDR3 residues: CASSYGDLEAFF. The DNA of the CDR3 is TGTGCCAGCAGTTACGGGGACCTTGAAGCTTTCTTT.

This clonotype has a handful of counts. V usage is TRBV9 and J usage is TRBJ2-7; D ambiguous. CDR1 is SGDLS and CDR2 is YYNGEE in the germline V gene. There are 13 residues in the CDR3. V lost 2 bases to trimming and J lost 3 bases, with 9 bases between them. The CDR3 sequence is CASSVADYYEQYF. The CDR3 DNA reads TGTGCCAGCAGCGTGGCGGATTACTACGAGCAGTACTTC.

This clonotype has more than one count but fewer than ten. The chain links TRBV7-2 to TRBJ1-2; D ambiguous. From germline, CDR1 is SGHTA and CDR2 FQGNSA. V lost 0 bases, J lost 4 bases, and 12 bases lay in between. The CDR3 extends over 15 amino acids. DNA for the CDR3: TGTGCCAGCAGCTTAGCGGCCCAACAGCGCTATGGCTACACCTTC. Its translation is CASSLAAQQRYGYTF.

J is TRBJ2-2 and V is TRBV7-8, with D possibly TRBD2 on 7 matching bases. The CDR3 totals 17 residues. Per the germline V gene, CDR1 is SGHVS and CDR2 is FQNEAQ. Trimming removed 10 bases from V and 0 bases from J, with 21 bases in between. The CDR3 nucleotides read TGTGCCATCCCACCGTGGAGGGGGGGCACGAACACCGGGGAGCTGTTTTTT. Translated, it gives CAIPPWRGGTNTGELFF.

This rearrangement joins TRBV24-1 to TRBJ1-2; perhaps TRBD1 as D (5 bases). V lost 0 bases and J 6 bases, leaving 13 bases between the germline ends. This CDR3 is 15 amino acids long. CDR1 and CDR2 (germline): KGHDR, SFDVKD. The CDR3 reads CATSDLGRGADGYTF. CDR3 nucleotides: TGTGCCACCAGTGATTTGGGCCGGGGCGCGGATGGCTACACCTTC.

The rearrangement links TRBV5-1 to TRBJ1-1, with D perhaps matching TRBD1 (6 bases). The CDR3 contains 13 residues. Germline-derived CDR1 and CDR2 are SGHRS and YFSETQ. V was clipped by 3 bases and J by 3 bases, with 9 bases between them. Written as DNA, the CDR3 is TGCGCCAGCAGCTACGCAGGGGACACTGAAGCTTTCTTT. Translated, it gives CASSYAGDTEAFF.

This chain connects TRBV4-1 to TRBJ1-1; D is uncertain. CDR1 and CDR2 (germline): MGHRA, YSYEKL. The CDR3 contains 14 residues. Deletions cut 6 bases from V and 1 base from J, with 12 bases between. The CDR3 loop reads CASSHQIGNTEAFF. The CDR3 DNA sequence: TGCGCCAGCAGTCACCAGATCGGGAACACTGAAGCTTTCTTT.

CDR3 sequence (DNA): TGTGCCAGCAGCTTACTACCAAGGGCAACAGGGGGCAATGAGCAGTTCTTC. It is translated as CASSLLPRATGGNEQFF. The gene calls are TRBV7-3 and TRBJ2-1, with 8 positions matching TRBD1. The CDR3 sequence is 17 residues long. Germline V gives CDR1 SGHTA, CDR2 FQGTGA. V shed 2 bases, J shed 6 bases, and the junction held 12 bases outside the gene matches.